Presented here are 23 T cell receptor beta chains from one specimen sequenced in a study of shared clonotypes between healthy human individuals (dated by TCRdb to the early 2020s). Library construction relied on the immunoSEQ multiplex PCR assay. Not all clones reach the TCRdb copy of this immuneACCESS table, which keeps in-frame sequences only. Checked studies attribute under half of the gap to unresolved V genes and leave the rest unexplained. For this sample there are about 2.2 million clones; roughly 95% appear just once. About 1.7% of the sample is taken by the ten largest. For the CD8 naive samples, CD45RO-negative cells were positively selected for CCR7, yielding a CD45RA+CCR7+ population from which TemRA cells were excluded. The sample taken for sequencing was naive CD8+ T cells from PBMCs. In the paper's terms, the cell subset or site label means: CD45RA+CCR7+. These receptors all stem from a man younger than 35 in good health. Some clones in this sample may be carry-over from other donors' samples.

This clone was recorded only once. The chain has TRBV21-1 and TRBJ2-3. TRBV21-1 corresponds to a pseudogene. This CDR3 comprises 12 residues. The CDR3 protein is CASSKGPDTQYF. DNA for the CDR3: TGTGCCAGCAGCAAAGGACCAGATACGCAGTATTTT.

The genes are TRBV14 and TRBJ1-1; TRBD1 matches at 8 bases. The CDR3 has 14 residues. Losses at the gene ends were 5 bases for V and 7 bases for J; bases not matched to a gene: 9. The germline CDR1 and CDR2 sequences are SGHDN and FVKESK. The CDR3 DNA follows: TGTGCCAGCAGCGTTAGTCCCGGGACAGGTGAAGCTTTCTTT. Its translation: CASSVSPGTGEAFF.

The V and J genes are TRBV28 and TRBJ1-2, with 9 bases aligning to TRBD1. The CDR3 sequence is 15 residues long. Trimming took 5 bases from V and 8 from J; bases not matched to a gene: 12. Germline CDR1 and CDR2: MDHEN and SYDVKM. The CDR3 sequence: CASSPWDRAQVGYTF. For the CDR3, the DNA is TGTGCCAGCAGTCCCTGGGACAGGGCTCAGGTCGGCTACACCTTC.

The V gene is TRBV4-1, the J gene TRBJ2-5; D is ambiguous. CDR1 MGHRA and CDR2 YSYEKL come from the germline V gene. V lost 2 bases to trimming and J lost 4 bases, with 17 bases between them. The CDR3 extends over 16 amino acids. In DNA form, the CDR3 reads TGCGCCAGCAGCCAAACAATATCTTTACGGGTAGAGACCCAGTACTTC. Translating it yields CASSQTISLRVETQYF.

V usage is TRBV19 and J usage is TRBJ2-2; D gene uncertain. Trimming left V 5 bases short and J 4 bases short, with 5 bases between. Germline V gives CDR1 LNHDA, CDR2 SQIVND (reference sequence). The CDR3 is made up of 12 amino acids. The DNA for the CDR3 is TGTGCCAGTAGTCTGCCCACCGGGGAGCTGTTTTTT. Its protein is CASSLPTGELFF.

Note on this clone: The sample contains more than one DNA sequence encoding this CDR3. This chain uses TRBV4-1 with TRBJ2-7; D is possibly TRBD1 or TRBD2 (5 bases each). V shed 0 bases and J shed 2 bases, with 8 bases lying between them. The CDR3 consists of 14 residues. Germline values: CDR1 MGHRA, CDR2 YSYEKL. CDR3 in DNA: TGCGCCAGCAGCCAAGATCTGGGACCCTACGAGCAGTACTTC. Its translation: CASSQDLGPYEQYF.

This chain joins TRBV6-5 and TRBJ1-1; D call uncertain. The length of the CDR3 is 14 residues. Germline V gene sequence: CDR1 MNHEY, CDR2 SVGAGI. V was clipped by 5 bases and J by 0 bases, with 10 bases between them. In nucleotides, the CDR3 is TGTGCCAGCAGTGTTTCGCTCCTGAACACTGAAGCTTTCTTT. It is translated as CASSVSLLNTEAFF.

The chain couples TRBV4-2 to TRBJ2-3, with D hard to call. Germline V gene sequence: CDR1 LGHNA, CDR2 YNFKEQ. Trimming stripped 3 bases from V and 4 bases from J, with 11 bases between. The CDR3 has 14 amino acids. The CDR3 loop reads CASSQEKFADTQYF. CDR3 DNA: TGTGCCAGCAGCCAGGAGAAATTCGCAGATACGCAGTATTTT.

The chain employs TRBV28 and TRBJ1-1; D call uncertain. This CDR3 spans 12 amino acids. Per the germline V gene, CDR1 is MDHEN and CDR2 is SYDVKM. V lost 4 bases, J lost 12 bases, and 15 bases lay in between. For the CDR3, the DNA is TGTGCCAGCAGTTACCCCCTCCCCCAGACTTTCTTT. Protein sequence: CASSYPLPQTFF.

The rearrangement links TRBV6-5 to TRBJ2-2; D may be TRBD1 (6 bases). The germline V gene encodes CDR1 MNHEY and CDR2 SVGAGI. The CDR3 is 15 amino acids. V lost 5 bases and J 2 bases, leaving 12 bases between the germline ends. CDR3 sequence (DNA): TGTGCCAGCAGTCCGTACAGGGCAAACACCGGGGAGCTGTTTTTT. Its translation: CASSPYRANTGELFF.

This chain connects TRBV7-8 to TRBJ1-2; D ambiguous. The germline V gene encodes CDR1 SGHVS and CDR2 FQNEAQ. Trimming pared 5 bases from V and 5 bases from J, leaving 15 bases between. The CDR3 totals 14 residues. In nucleotides, the CDR3 is TGTGCCAGCAGCGTGTCTTCGGCGCCATATGGCTACACCTTC. Translating it yields CASSVSSAPYGYTF.

For this clone: The same CDR3 can be traced to other DNA sequences in this sample. The chain is built from TRBV19 and TRBJ1-1; D gene ambiguous. The CDR3 extends over 11 amino acids. Germline CDR1 is LNHDA and CDR2 is SQIVND (reference sequence). V lost 6 bases and J lost 3, with 5 bases in between. DNA for the CDR3: TGTGCCAGTAGGACGTACACTGAAGCTTTCTTT. This gives the protein CASRTYTEAFF.

The chain carries TRBV9 and TRBJ1-2, with D unclear. V shed 3 bases and J shed 0 bases, with 9 bases lying between them. The CDR3 contains 14 residues. Germline V gene data show CDR1 as SGDLS and CDR2 as YYNGEE. The CDR3 DNA sequence: TGTGCCAGCAGCGGAGGTAAAGCTAACTATGGCTACACCTTC. Translating gives CASSGGKANYGYTF.

The V call is TRBV7-3, the J call TRBJ2-1; D gene unclear. Germline V lookup: CDR1 SGHTA, CDR2 FQGTGA. The length of the CDR3 is 17 residues. The ends were cut back, 2 bases at V and 0 bases at J, with 14 bases in the middle. CDR3 coding DNA: TGTGCCAGCAGCTTACACCCCCGGGTCAGCTCCTACAATGAGCAGTTCTTC. Protein sequence: CASSLHPRVSSYNEQFF. The full variable domain, its missing parts supplied by reference TRBV7-3 and TRBJ2-1, is GAGVSQTPSNKVTEKGKYVELRCDPISGHTALYWYRQSLGQGPEFLIYFQGTGAADDSGLPNDRFFAVRPEGSVSTLKIQRTERGDSAVYLCASSLHPRVSSYNEQFFGPGTRLTVL.

The CDR3 sequence: CASSDGVQPQHF. CDR3 nucleotide sequence: TGTGCCAGCAGTGACGGCGTTCAGCCCCAGCATTTT. This chain uses TRBV25-1 with TRBJ1-5; D is uncertain. Trimming took 3 bases from V and 6 from J, leaving 6 bases between them. The CDR3 is 12 amino acids. Per the germline V gene, CDR1 is MGHDK and CDR2 is SYGVNS. Using reference TRBV25-1 and TRBJ1-5 for the parts outside the CDR3, the full variable domain is EADIYQTPRYLVIGTGKKITLECSQTMGHDKMYWYQQDPGMELHLIHYSYGVNSTEKGDLSSESTVSRIRTEHFPLTLESARPSHTSQYLCASSDGVQPQHFGDGTRLSIL.

In the case of this clone: The sample holds other DNA sequences that translate to the same CDR3. CDR3 in amino acids: CASSVGREQYF. DNA for the CDR3: TGTGCCAGCAGCGTTGGCCGCGAGCAGTACTTC. The rearrangement uses TRBV9 and TRBJ2-7; D remains ambiguous. V dropped 2 bases and J dropped 6 bases, with 6 bases sitting between them. The germline gives CDR1 SGDLS, CDR2 YYNGEE. This CDR3 spans 11 amino acids.

Comment on this clone: The same CDR3 is also encoded by other DNA sequences in this sample. The V call is TRBV7-3, the J call TRBJ2-2; D ambiguous. The V end lost 5 bases, the J end lost 6 bases, and 10 bases lay between the germline ends. Germline lookup yields CDR1 SGHTA and CDR2 FQGTGA. CDR3 length: 13 residues. This CDR3 is CASSLVGPGELFF. In nucleotides, the CDR3 is TGTGCCAGCAGCCTGGTCGGCCCCGGGGAGCTGTTTTTT.

DNA for the CDR3: TGTGCCAGCGCCCCAGGGGGCTTCAATCAGCCCCAGCATTTT. This codes for CASAPGGFNQPQHF. The chain uses TRBV27 and TRBJ1-5, with 8 positions matching TRBD1. The ends lost 8 bases at V and 3 bases at J; junction bases unmatched: 6. The CDR3 is 14 residues long. Germline CDR1 MNHEY, CDR2 SMNVEV (reference sequence).

The rearrangement links TRBV7-9 to TRBJ1-4, with 9 bases aligning to TRBD1. The germline V gene has CDR1 SEHNR and CDR2 FQNEAQ (reference sequence). CDR3 length: 17 amino acids. Trimming at V came to 5 bases and at J to 0 bases, leaving 7 bases not matched to a gene. The CDR3 here is CASSPRDRETTNEKLFF. The CDR3 coding sequence is TGTGCCAGCAGCCCCCGGGACAGGGAGACAACTAATGAAAAACTGTTTTTT.

The J gene is TRBJ1-3, the V gene TRBV19; possibly TRBD1 for D (5 bases). V was trimmed by 5 bases and J by 3 bases, leaving 11 bases between them. From germline, CDR1 is LNHDA and CDR2 SQIVND (reference sequence). The CDR3 totals 14 residues. The CDR3 sequence: CASSVGTDGNTIYF. In DNA, the CDR3 is TGTGCCAGTAGTGTTGGGACGGATGGAAACACCATATATTTT.

The V call is TRBV29-1, the J call TRBJ2-1; D uncertain. CDR1 is SQVTM, CDR2 ANQGSEA, per germline. V was trimmed by 8 bases and J by 7 bases, leaving 12 bases between them. The CDR3 covers 11 residues. The CDR3 here is CSIPQQNEQFF. The CDR3 bases are TGCAGCATTCCCCAGCAAAATGAGCAGTTCTTC.

The chain recombines TRBV5-1 with TRBJ2-1, with 14 bases aligning to TRBD2. The V segment lost 0 bases and the J segment 3 bases; nucleotides outside the gene matches: 5. CDR3 length equals 18 residues. Germline CDR1 SGHRS, CDR2 YFSETQ. The CDR3, as DNA: TGCGCCAGCAGCTTGGACCCGGGACTAGCGGGAGACTACAATGAGCAGTTCTTC. Residues: CASSLDPGLAGDYNEQFF.

The chain employs TRBV28 and TRBJ2-7; no reliable D call. Trimming took off 6 bases at V and 0 bases at J, with 9 bases between the two ends. Per the germline V gene, CDR1 is MDHEN and CDR2 is SYDVKM. The CDR3 loop spans 13 amino acids. In DNA, the CDR3 is TGTGCCAGCAGATTCTCGTTCTCCTACGAGCAGTACTTC. Translated: CASRFSFSYEQYF.